This TCR beta chain derives from a study of blood T cell repertoires in COVID-19. The CDR3 consists of 14 residues. The V segment lost 2 bases and the J segment 6 bases; nucleotides outside the gene matches: 4. Germline values: CDR1 MNHEY, CDR2 SMNVEV (reference sequence). The assay was immunoSEQ multiplex PCR, and TCRdb's table has in-frame clones only and misses some. In the table there are approximately 100,000 clones, roughly 92% of which are singletons. The material sequenced was peripheral blood. The J gene is TRBJ2-7, the V gene TRBV27; TRBD2 agrees at 10 bases. The receptor was derived from a man between 50 and 59 years old with active COVID-19. CDR3 residues: CASSLLAGASEQYF. The CDR3 bases are TGTGCCAGCAGTTTACTAGCGGGAGCCAGCGAGCAGTACTTC.